A single sample is the source of the 8 T cell receptor beta chains below, sequenced in a study of T-cell reconstitution after alpha-beta-depleted transplantation in children. Unique molecular identifiers were used in preparing the TCRbeta library. TCRdb reprocessed the PCR reads via MiXCR and lists one record per CDR3 protein. The sample includes 240,000 or so distinct CDR3 sequences, 8.2% of them seen just once. This sample comprised PBMCs, mostly from graft donor cells, obtained 180 days after TCRalphabeta/CD19-depleted stem cell transplant. The source of these receptors is a male patient between 10 and 17 years old who had a stem cell transplant for acute lymphoblastic leukemia, so the T cells may come from the graft donor.

This clonotype was seen at least ten times. The rearrangement uses TRBV11-2 and TRBJ2-5, with 7 bases that match TRBD2. The V gene end was trimmed by 10 bases and the J gene end by 3 bases; junction bases not matched to a gene: 8. The CDR3 is made up of 13 amino acids. In germline, CDR1 is SGHAT, CDR2 FQNNGV. The CDR3 sequence: CATLAVPEETQYF. DNA of the CDR3: TGTGCCACCCTAGCGGTACCCGAAGAGACCCAGTACTTC.

This clonotype was detected many times. The V and J genes are TRBV6-5 and TRBJ2-5; TRBD2 aligns across 9 bases. The CDR3 contains 16 residues. The trim removed 0 bases at V and 4 bases at J, leaving 6 bases unmatched. Germline CDR1 is MNHEY and CDR2 is SVGAGI. The CDR3 DNA follows: TGTGCCAGCAGTTACTCATCGCGGGGGGGCGGAGAGACCCAGTACTTC. Protein: CASSYSSRGGGETQYF.

This clonotype was seen many times. V usage is TRBV3-1 and J usage is TRBJ2-7, with 8 bases lining up with TRBD2. Trimming took 4 bases from V and 0 from J; bases not matched to a gene: 5. This CDR3 has 15 amino acids. Germline CDR1 is LGHDT and CDR2 is YNNKEL (reference sequence). The CDR3 DNA reads TGTGCCAGCAGCCTAAGCGGGAGTGTCTCCTACGAGCAGTACTTC. Amino acid sequence: CASSLSGSVSYEQYF.

This clonotype showed up many times. The chain uses TRBV25-1 and TRBJ2-7; D is ambiguous. V was shortened by 4 bases and J by 2 bases, with 9 bases between the two germline ends. Germline CDR1 reads MGHDK; CDR2 reads SYGVNS. The CDR3 has 13 residues. In DNA form, the CDR3 reads TGTGCCAGCAGTGGGACCGGTACCTACGAGCAGTACTTC. Translating gives CASSGTGTYEQYF.

This clonotype was found many times. The V call is TRBV12-3 or TRBV12-4, the J call TRBJ2-5; weak D call: TRBD1 (6 bases). The CDR3 has 14 amino acids. V was cut by 5 bases and J by 7 bases, with 17 bases left in between. CDR3 nucleotides: TGTGCCAGCAGTGTGAACCCTCAAGGGGGGACCCAGTACTTC. It encodes CASSVNPQGGTQYF.

This clonotype showed up many times. V is TRBV9 and J is TRBJ2-1; 8 bases match TRBD2. The CDR3 sequence is 15 residues long. J lost 5 bases, V lost 4 bases, and 8 bases had no gene match. Germline V gene data show CDR1 as SGDLS and CDR2 as YYNGEE. CDR3 coding DNA: TGTGCCAGCAGCCCAAGCGGGGGAGCTAACAATGAGCAGTTCTTC. Translating gives CASSPSGGANNEQFF.

Many counts were recorded for this clonotype. The rearrangement joins TRBV7-3 to TRBJ1-1; tentative D call: TRBD1 (5 bases). The V and J ends lost 7 bases and 1 base respectively, with 10 bases between them. Germline assignment: CDR1 SGHTA and CDR2 FQGTGA. The CDR3 has 13 residues. The CDR3 loop reads CASIQRGNTEAFF. The DNA of the CDR3 is TGTGCCAGCATCCAAAGGGGGAACACTGAAGCTTTCTTT.

This clonotype was detected ten times or more. The chain uses TRBV7-9 and TRBJ2-1, with 10 bases fitting TRBD1. Germline loops: CDR1 SEHNR, CDR2 FQNEAQ (reference sequence). V dropped 4 bases and J dropped 7; count of bases not matched to a gene: 7. CDR3 size: 15 residues. The chain's CDR3 is CASSSLGTGENEQFF. The CDR3 nucleotides read TGTGCCAGCAGCTCGCTCGGGACAGGGGAGAATGAGCAGTTCTTC.